The source of this TCR beta chain is a study of cytomegalovirus exposure and HLA in healthy donors. At the level of the study: Earlier sequencing of some 180 million T cells yielded around 100 million unique TCR beta sequences.

General observations from the study: Among the most significant clusters, several appeared linked to common viral pathogens in a later analysis. The classifier, whose performance was assessed in both the original and validation cohorts, reportedly diagnosed cytomegalovirus status with high specificity and sensitivity. An Asian-associated ancestry cluster reportedly showed fewer N-insertions than the approximately 670-donor mean in a later analysis.

Details on this clone: Its target is not known.

Germline CDR1 LGHNA, CDR2 YSLEER. Losses at the gene ends were 0 bases for V and 9 bases for J; bases not matched to a gene: 7. There are 15 residues in the CDR3. The PCR used 60 Vbeta and 13 Jbeta primers. Sequenced by immunoSEQ multiplex PCR; TCRdb stores in-frame clones only, minus some. The table shows some 140,000 clones, with under 80% occurring only once. The genes are TRBV4-3 and TRBJ2-1; 8 bases agree with TRBD2. The sequencing input was PBMCs. The clonotype comes from a man aged 25 to 40 in good health and CMV-seronegative. The CDR3 here is CASSQEGGGIREQFF. The CDR3 DNA reads TGCGCCAGCAGCCAAGAAGGCGGGGGGATCCGTGAGCAGTTCTTC.